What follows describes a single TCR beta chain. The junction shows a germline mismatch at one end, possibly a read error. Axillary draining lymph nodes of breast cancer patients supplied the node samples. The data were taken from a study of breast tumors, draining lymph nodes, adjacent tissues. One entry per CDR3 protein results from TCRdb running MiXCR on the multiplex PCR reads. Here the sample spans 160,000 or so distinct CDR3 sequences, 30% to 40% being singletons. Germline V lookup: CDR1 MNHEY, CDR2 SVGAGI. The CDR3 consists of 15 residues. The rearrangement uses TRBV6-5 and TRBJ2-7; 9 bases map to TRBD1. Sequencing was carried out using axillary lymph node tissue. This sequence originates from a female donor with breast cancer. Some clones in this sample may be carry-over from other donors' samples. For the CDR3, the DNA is TGTGCCAGCAGCTACGTCCGGACAGGGGACCACGAGCGGTACTTC. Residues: CASSYVRTGDHERYF.